Detailed here is one T cell receptor (beta chain). The V end lost 4 bases, the J end lost 13 bases, and 16 bases lay between the germline ends. The CDR3 has 13 residues. Per germline, CDR1 MNHEY and CDR2 SMNVEV (reference sequence). The data originate from a study of blood T cell repertoires in COVID-19. Background on the study: Samples taken during acute and convalescent COVID-19 were collected in the United States, Italy and Spain. PBMCs, B-cell-depleted T cells, or T cells provided the cDNA or gDNA that made up the material.

Source study methods: It was from reference gene primer amplification that nucleated cell counts were estimated. The repertoire was sequenced with immunoSEQ multiplex PCR; TCRdb's copy has only in-frame clones and lacks some. Clone size and the V and J calls come from that table; the DNA yielded D and trimming. This sample has under 250,000 clones, with 70% to 90% found just once. The rearrangement links TRBV27 to TRBJ2-2, with D possibly matching TRBD1 (5 bases). This clonotype originated in a man aged 18 to 35 with active or convalescent COVID-19. Sequencing was performed on peripheral blood. The CDR3 DNA sequence: TGTGCCAGCAGTTGGGGCTACCAGAGTGTGCTGTTTTTT. It specifies CASSWGYQSVLFF.